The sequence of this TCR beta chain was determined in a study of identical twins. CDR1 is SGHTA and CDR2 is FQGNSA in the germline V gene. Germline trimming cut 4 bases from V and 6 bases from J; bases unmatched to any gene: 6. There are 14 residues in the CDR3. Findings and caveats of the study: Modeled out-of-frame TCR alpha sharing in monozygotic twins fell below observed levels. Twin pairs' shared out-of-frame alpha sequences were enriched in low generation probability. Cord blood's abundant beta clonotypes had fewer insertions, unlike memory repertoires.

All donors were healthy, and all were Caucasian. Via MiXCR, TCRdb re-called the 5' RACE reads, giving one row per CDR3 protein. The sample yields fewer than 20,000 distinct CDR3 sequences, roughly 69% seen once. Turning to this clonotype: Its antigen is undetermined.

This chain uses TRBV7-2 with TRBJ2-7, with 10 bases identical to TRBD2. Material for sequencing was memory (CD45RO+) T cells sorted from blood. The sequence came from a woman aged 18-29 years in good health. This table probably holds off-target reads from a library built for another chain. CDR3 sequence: CASSSSGRAGEQYF. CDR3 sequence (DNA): TGTGCCAGCAGCTCCAGCGGGAGGGCCGGCGAGCAGTACTTC.